One sample yielded the 27 T cell receptor beta chains listed below, sequenced in a study of shared clonotypes between healthy human individuals. Repertoires were generated with immunoSEQ multiplex PCR, while TCRdb's copy carries only in-frame clones and drops some. The sample consists of 1.5 million to 1.9 million clones, about 98% of them appearing once. Sequencing was carried out using naive CD4+ T cells sorted from blood. The subset was: CD45RA+ positively selected. These TCRs come from a man aged 25 to 45 in good health.

This clone came up once. The CDR3 region has the DNA TGTGCCATCAGTGAGGCCCCGGGACAGATGAATAAGTTGGCCACCGGGGAGCTGTTTTTT. Translated: CAISEAPGQMNKLATGELFF. The rearrangement joins TRBV10-3 to TRBJ2-2, with 7 bases identical to TRBD1. V dropped 2 bases and J dropped 4; count of bases not matched to a gene: 19. This CDR3 region has 20 residues. The V gene's germline CDR1 is ENHRY and CDR2 SYGVKD.

About this clone itself: Other DNA sequences in the same sample also yield this CDR3. This chain uses TRBV28 with TRBJ1-4, with D unclear. V lost 6 bases to trimming and J lost 5 bases, with 4 bases between them. The V gene's germline CDR1 is MDHEN and CDR2 SYDVKM. This CDR3 has 11 residues. CDR3 sequence reads: CASSPNEKLFF. The CDR3 nucleotides read TGTGCCAGCAGCCCAAATGAAAAACTGTTTTTT.

With regard to this clone: Other DNA sequences in this specimen translate into the identical CDR3. This sequence joins TRBV28 and TRBJ2-7; tentative D call: TRBD1 (5 bases). The germline CDR1 and CDR2 sequences are MDHEN and SYDVKM. Trimming stripped 1 base from V and 4 bases from J, with 8 bases between. This CDR3 region has 13 residues. DNA for the CDR3: TGTGCCAGCAGTTTATCAGGGAAGTACGAGCAGTACTTC. Translating it yields CASSLSGKYEQYF.

This clone was observed a single time. Within the sample, other DNA sequences also encode this same CDR3. The V and J genes are TRBV25-1 and TRBJ1-1, with D tentatively TRBD1 (6 bases). The CDR3 is made up of 12 amino acids. V was shortened by 9 bases and J by 1 base, with 9 bases between the two germline ends. The germline V gene encodes CDR1 MGHDK and CDR2 SYGVNS. DNA for the CDR3: TGTGCCAGTCGCAGGGGGAACACTGAAGCTTTCTTT. As protein: CASRRGNTEAFF.

V is TRBV13 and J is TRBJ2-6; TRBD2 matches at 12 bases. The CDR3 sequence is 18 residues long. V gave up 4 bases and J gave up 1 base; unmatched junction bases: 5. Germline V lookup: CDR1 PRHDT, CDR2 FYEKMQ (reference sequence). For the CDR3, the DNA is TGTGCCAGCAGCTCCCGACTAGCGGGAGTGTCTGGGGCCAACGTCCTGACTTTC. Residues: CASSSRLAGVSGANVLTF.

This clone is a singleton in its sample. This chain connects TRBV11-1 to TRBJ2-5; possible D gene TRBD2, 6 bases. This CDR3 is built from 15 residues. Per germline, CDR1 SGHAT and CDR2 FQDESV (reference sequence). V was pared by 5 bases and J by 7 bases, with 20 bases between. CDR3 region: CASSAVVMSGGTQYF. CDR3 DNA sequence: TGTGCCAGCAGCGCGGTGGTAATGTCCGGGGGGACCCAGTACTTC.

This chain joins TRBV29-1 and TRBJ1-1; tentatively, D is TRBD1 (6 bases). V shed 1 base and J shed 1 base, with 10 bases lying between them. Germline CDR1 and CDR2: SQVTM and ANQGSEA. This CDR3 comprises 14 residues. CDR3 sequence reads: CSVEVGRGNTEAFF. CDR3 coding DNA: TGCAGCGTTGAAGTAGGCAGGGGGAACACTGAAGCTTTCTTT.

The rearrangement links TRBV19 to TRBJ2-2; maybe TRBD2 (5 bases). V gave up 7 bases and J gave up 0 bases, with 12 bases separating them. The CDR3 contains 15 residues. Germline V gene data show CDR1 as LNHDA and CDR2 as SQIVND (reference sequence). CDR3 nucleotide sequence: TGTGCCAGTAAGGACGGGATTGCGAACACCGGGGAGCTGTTTTTT. Translation: CASKDGIANTGELFF.

The chain is built from TRBV10-1 and TRBJ2-1; D might be TRBD1 (6 bases). This CDR3 contains 16 residues. The V and J ends lost 0 bases and 2 bases respectively, with 11 bases between them. Germline V gene sequence: CDR1 WNHNN, CDR2 SYGVQD (reference sequence). As DNA, the CDR3 is TGCGCCAGCAGTGAGTCCATAGGGACACCCTACAATGAGCAGTTCTTC. Protein product: CASSESIGTPYNEQFF.

CDR3 loop: CASSPLTAGEKLFF. The CDR3, as DNA: TGTGCCAGCAGCCCCCTGACCGCCGGTGAAAAACTGTTTTTT. The chain recombines TRBV6-5 with TRBJ1-4; D call uncertain. Trimming shortened V by 6 bases and J by 7 bases, and 15 bases separated the two germline ends. The V gene's germline CDR1 is MNHEY and CDR2 SVGAGI. The CDR3 extends over 14 amino acids.

V is TRBV7-2 and J is TRBJ2-7; 7 nucleotides align to TRBD1. In germline, CDR1 is SGHTA, CDR2 FQGNSA. The CDR3 contains 15 residues. V was pared by 5 bases and J by 5 bases, with 12 bases of the junction left unmatched. CDR3 DNA sequence: TGTGCCAGCAGCACCGGTCCCGGGACAGCCCACGAGCAGTACTTC. Encoded protein: CASSTGPGTAHEQYF.

This clone has more than one count but fewer than ten. The chain has TRBV7-3 and TRBJ2-1; no clear D. The V end was cut by 4 bases, the J end by 0 bases, with 10 bases between. CDR3 size: 15 residues. From germline, CDR1 is SGHTA and CDR2 FQGTGA. DNA for the CDR3: TGTGCCAGCAGCTCGCTCCAGAGCTCCTACAATGAGCAGTTCTTC. Translating it yields CASSSLQSSYNEQFF.

The rearrangement links TRBV7-9 to TRBJ1-1; 11 bases align to TRBD1. The CDR3 has 16 amino acids. The ends lost 5 bases at V and 4 bases at J; junction bases unmatched: 9. Looked up from germline, CDR1 is SEHNR and CDR2 is FQNEAQ (reference sequence). The CDR3 region is CASSARDRGNGTEAFF. CDR3 nucleotide sequence: TGTGCCAGCAGCGCCCGGGACAGGGGGAATGGCACTGAAGCTTTCTTT.

CDR3 sequence: CSVEDPGTSGPGPGELFF. The CDR3 nucleotides read TGCAGCGTTGAAGATCCCGGGACTAGCGGCCCGGGGCCCGGGGAGCTGTTTTTT. J is TRBJ2-2 and V is TRBV29-1, with TRBD2 identical over 11 bases. The CDR3 runs to 18 residues. V gave up 0 bases and J gave up 6 bases; unmatched junction bases: 12. The germline V gene has CDR1 SQVTM and CDR2 ANQGSEA.

The rearrangement joins TRBV19 to TRBJ1-2; D is unclear. Germline V gene data show CDR1 as LNHDA and CDR2 as SQIVND (reference sequence). The CDR3 has 13 amino acids. V was shortened by 6 bases and J by 4 bases, with 12 bases between the two germline ends. CDR3 sequence reads: CASRTQNLYGYTF. As DNA, the CDR3 is TGTGCCAGTAGAACACAAAACCTCTATGGCTACACCTTC.

This sequence joins TRBV19 and TRBJ2-5, with TRBD1 identical over 7 bases. The germline gives CDR1 LNHDA, CDR2 SQIVND (reference sequence). The V segment lost 6 bases and the J segment 1 base; nucleotides outside the gene matches: 5. The CDR3 loop spans 14 amino acids. The CDR3 sequence: CASRPGQIQETQYF. CDR3 nucleotide sequence: TGTGCCAGTAGGCCGGGACAGATCCAAGAGACCCAGTACTTC.

In regard to this clone: The sample has other DNA sequences that encode this CDR3 too. The chain links TRBV2 to TRBJ2-5, with unresolved D. Trimming removed 6 bases from V and 2 bases from J, with 7 bases in between. The CDR3 consists of 12 residues. Looked up from germline, CDR1 is SNHLY and CDR2 is FYNNEI. Written as DNA, the CDR3 is TGTGCCAGCAGGGACCGACAAGAGACCCAGTACTTC. This gives the protein CASRDRQETQYF.

The chain carries TRBV5-4 and TRBJ2-7, with 7 bases matching TRBD1. The germline gives CDR1 SGHNT, CDR2 YYREEE (reference sequence). Unmatched junction bases numbered 3, after V lost 4 bases and J lost 2 bases. The CDR3 loop spans 13 amino acids. The CDR3 nucleotides read TGTGCCAGCAGCCCGACAGGGCCCTACGAGCAGTACTTC. Its protein product is CASSPTGPYEQYF. Variable domain in full (rest from reference TRBV5-4 and TRBJ2-7): ETGVTQSPTHLIKTRGQQVTLRCSSQSGHNTVSWYQQALGQGPQFIFQYYREEENGRGNFPPRFSGLQFPNYSSELNVNALELDDSALYLCASSPTGPYEQYFGPGTRLTVT.

The V gene is TRBV15, the J gene TRBJ1-3, with TRBD1 identical over 7 bases. The CDR3 loop spans 18 amino acids. The V gene end was trimmed by 1 base and the J gene end by 0 bases; junction bases not matched to a gene: 9. CDR1 is LNHNV and CDR2 is YYDKDF in the germline V gene (reference sequence). The CDR3 DNA reads TGTGCCACCAGCAGAGGAAAGACAGGGCCCAGCTCTGGAAACACCATATATTTT. Residues: CATSRGKTGPSSGNTIYF.

The chain joins TRBV7-2 to TRBJ2-3; no definite D call. The germline gives CDR1 SGHTA, CDR2 FQGNSA. The V end was cut by 2 bases, the J end by 5 bases, with 5 bases between. The CDR3 runs to 12 residues. CDR3 coding DNA: TGTGCCAGCAGCTTAATGGGAGATACGCAGTATTTT. Its translation is CASSLMGDTQYF.

This clone was detected once. The chain uses TRBV11-3 and TRBJ2-3; 10 nucleotides line up with TRBD2. V lost 5 bases, J lost 5 bases, and 7 bases stayed unmatched. The germline CDR1 and CDR2 sequences are SGHNT and YENEEA. The CDR3 length is 15 residues. The CDR3 DNA follows: TGTGCCAGCAGCACGCAAGCGGGAGGGTTAGATACGCAGTATTTT. This codes for CASSTQAGGLDTQYF.

V gene TRBV2 combines with J gene TRBJ2-3; 7 bases agree with TRBD1. The J segment lost 2 bases and the V segment lost 6 bases, leaving 2 bases of the junction unmatched. Germline CDR1 SNHLY, CDR2 FYNNEI. The CDR3 is 13 amino acids. The CDR3 reads CASRDRNTDTQYF. The CDR3 DNA sequence: TGTGCCAGCAGGGACAGGAACACAGATACGCAGTATTTT. Complete variable domain (other parts from reference TRBV2 and TRBJ2-3): EPEVTQTPSHQVTQMGQEVILRCVPISNHLYFYWYRQILGQKVEFLVSFYNNEISEKSEIFDDQFSVERPDGSNFTLKIRSTKLEDSAMYFCASRDRNTDTQYFGPGTRLTVL.

This rearrangement joins TRBV28 to TRBJ1-5, with TRBD1 identical over 7 bases. Germline V lookup: CDR1 MDHEN, CDR2 SYDVKM. The CDR3 extends over 15 amino acids. V shed 5 bases, J shed 3 bases, and the junction held 7 bases outside the gene matches. DNA of the CDR3: TGTGCCAGCAGTCGACCCGGGACAGTCAATCAGCCCCAGCATTTT. It specifies CASSRPGTVNQPQHF.

The chain employs TRBV18 and TRBJ1-2; 10 bases fit TRBD1. Germline CDR1 is KGHSH and CDR2 is LQKENI. Losses at the gene ends were 4 bases for V and 3 bases for J; bases not matched to a gene: 2. The CDR3 contains 14 residues. The CDR3 DNA reads as TGTGCCAGCTCACAGGACAGGGGGGACTATGGCTACACCTTC. As protein: CASSQDRGDYGYTF.

The CDR3 coding sequence is TGTGCCAGCAGTGTTCTAGCCGGGCAGGGGAACACTGAAGCTTTCTTT. Amino acid sequence: CASSVLAGQGNTEAFF. The J gene is TRBJ1-1, the V gene TRBV28; D may be TRBD1 (5 bases). The germline V gene encodes CDR1 MDHEN and CDR2 SYDVKM. The CDR3 is 16 residues long. Trimming stripped 5 bases from V and 1 base from J, with 17 bases between.

The J gene is TRBJ2-7, the V gene TRBV28; 8 bases are shared with TRBD1. V lost 5 bases to trimming and J lost 3 bases; unmatched junction nucleotides: 9. The CDR3 runs to 15 residues. CDR1 and CDR2 from the germline V gene are MDHEN and SYDVKM. CDR3 coding DNA: TGTGCCAGCAGTACAGTAGGGACAGGTAACTACGAGCAGTACTTC. This codes for CASSTVGTGNYEQYF.

The chain employs TRBV5-4 and TRBJ2-2; TRBD2 is a possible D gene (5 bases). V shed 4 bases and J shed 6 bases, with 13 bases lying between them. In germline, CDR1 is SGHNT, CDR2 YYREEE (reference sequence). The CDR3 is made up of 14 amino acids. The CDR3 DNA is TGTGCCAGCAGCCGTAAGAGGACTCCCGGGGAGCTGTTTTTT. Its protein is CASSRKRTPGELFF.